This T cell receptor (beta chain) was found in a study of shared clonotypes between healthy human individuals. About the study: Each donor's CD8 memory used one plate, CD8 naive two, each CD4 subset three. General study findings and limits: Relative to clonotypes present in all four donors, those not shared had lower generation probabilities.

As concerns this clone: The antigen is unknown.

Germline V lookup: CDR1 MNHEY, CDR2 SVGAGI. The CDR3 length is 13 residues. V shed 4 bases, J shed 3 bases, and the junction held 3 bases outside the gene matches. Naive CD8 isolation took CD45RO-negative cells positively selected for CCR7 and excluded terminally differentiated effector memory CD45RA+ cells. Only Caucasian adults living in Nashville, Tennessee served as donors. Source study methods: For the immunoSEQ data, sequences were junction-only without quality scores, so filtering differed. Measured with immunoSEQ multiplex PCR; TCRdb has only the in-frame clones, and not every one. V and J calls and clone size are those listed in that table; D and trimming were worked out from the DNA. The sample consists of hundreds of thousands of clones, about 96% of them appearing once.

The clonotype comes from a woman in her 30s in good health. The sample was naive CD8+ T cells sorted from blood. The J gene is TRBJ2-7, the V gene TRBV6-5; 7 bases are shared with TRBD1. The CDR3 is CASSWSGGYEQYF. The CDR3 DNA sequence: TGTGCCAGCAGTTGGTCAGGGGGCTACGAGCAGTACTTC.